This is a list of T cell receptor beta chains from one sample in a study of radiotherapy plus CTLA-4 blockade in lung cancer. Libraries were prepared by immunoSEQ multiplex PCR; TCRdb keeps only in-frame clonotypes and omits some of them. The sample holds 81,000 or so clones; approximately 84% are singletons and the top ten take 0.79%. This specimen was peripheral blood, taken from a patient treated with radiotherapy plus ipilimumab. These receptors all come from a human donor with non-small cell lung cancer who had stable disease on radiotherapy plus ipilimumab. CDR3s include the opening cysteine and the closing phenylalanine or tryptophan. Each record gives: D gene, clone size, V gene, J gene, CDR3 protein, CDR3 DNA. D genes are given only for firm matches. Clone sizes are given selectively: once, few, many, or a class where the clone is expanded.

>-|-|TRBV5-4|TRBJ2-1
CASRLGGFGFGEQFF
TGTGCCAGCAGGCTGGGGGGCTTTGGGTTTGGTGAGCAGTTCTTC
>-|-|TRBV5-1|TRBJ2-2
CASSLGGTNTGELFF
TGCGCCAGCAGCTTGGGGGGCACTAACACCGGGGAGCTGTTTTTT
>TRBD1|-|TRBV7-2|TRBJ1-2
CASSQVTHRGNGYTF
TGTGCCAGCAGCCAGGTTACACACAGGGGAAATGGCTACACCTTC
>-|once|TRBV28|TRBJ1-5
CASSSYNSNQPQHF
TGTGCCAGCAGTTCGTACAATAGCAATCAGCCCCAGCATTTT
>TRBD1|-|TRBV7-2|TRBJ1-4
CASSLSRGQEKLFF
TGTGCCAGCAGCTTATCCAGGGGGCAGGAAAAACTGTTTTTT
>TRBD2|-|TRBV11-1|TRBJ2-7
CASSPQRTSAAYEQYF
TGTGCCAGCAGCCCACAGCGGACTAGCGCCGCCTACGAGCAGTACTTC
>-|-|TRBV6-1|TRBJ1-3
CASTGTPGNTIYF
TGTGCCAGCACCGGGACACCTGGAAACACCATATATTTT
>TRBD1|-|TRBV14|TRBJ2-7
CASSQVGTAKSYEQYF
TGTGCCAGCAGCCAAGTTGGGACAGCTAAATCCTACGAGCAGTACTTC
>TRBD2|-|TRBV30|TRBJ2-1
CAWSEAGAIYNEQFF
TGTGCCTGGAGTGAGGCGGGAGCCATCTACAATGAGCAGTTCTTC
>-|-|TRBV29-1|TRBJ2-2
CSVESSWRTGELFF
TGCAGCGTTGAGAGTAGTTGGCGGACCGGGGAGCTGTTTTTT
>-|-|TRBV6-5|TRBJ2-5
CASRRNRATQETQYF
TGTGCCAGCAGAAGAAATAGGGCGACCCAAGAGACCCAGTACTTC
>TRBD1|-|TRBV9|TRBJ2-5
CASSTTGQGSVETQYF
TGTGCCAGCAGCACCACGGGACAGGGGTCAGTTGAGACCCAGTACTTC
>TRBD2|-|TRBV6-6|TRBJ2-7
CASSYPSGNSYEQYF
TGTGCCAGCAGTTACCCTAGCGGAAACTCCTACGAGCAGTACTTC
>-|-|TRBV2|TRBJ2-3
CASTQKRGDTQYF
TGTGCCAGCACCCAAAAACGGGGGGATACGCAGTATTTT
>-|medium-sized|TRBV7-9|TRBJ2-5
CASSFAETQYF
TGTGCCAGCAGCTTCGCTGAGACCCAGTACTTC
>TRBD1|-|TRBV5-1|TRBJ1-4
CASTGGDNEKLFF
TGCGCCAGTACAGGGGGGGATAATGAAAAACTGTTTTTT
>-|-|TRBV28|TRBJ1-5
CASTKDRGQPQHF
TGTGCCAGCACTAAGGACCGCGGGCAGCCCCAGCATTTT
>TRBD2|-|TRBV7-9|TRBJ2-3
CASSSPGAGGRGDTQYF
TGTGCCAGCAGCTCTCCTGGGGCGGGGGGGCGCGGAGATACGCAGTATTTT
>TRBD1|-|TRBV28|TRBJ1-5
CASSGDRGQPQHF
TGTGCCAGCAGTGGGGACAGGGGTCAGCCCCAGCATTTT
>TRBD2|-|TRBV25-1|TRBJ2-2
CASRRTSGNTGELFF
TGTGCCAGCCGCCGGACTAGCGGTAACACCGGGGAGCTGTTTTTT
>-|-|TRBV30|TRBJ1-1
CAWSVPSNIGTVNTEAFF
TGTGCCTGGAGTGTACCCTCTAATATCGGGACGGTGAACACTGAAGCTTTCTTT
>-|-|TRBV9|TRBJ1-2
CASSVGREGYTF
TGTGCCAGCAGCGTAGGAAGGGAAGGCTACACCTTC
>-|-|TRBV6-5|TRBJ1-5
CASSSTGRSEGPQHF
TGTGCCAGCAGTTCCACCGGGCGTTCCGAAGGGCCCCAGCATTTT
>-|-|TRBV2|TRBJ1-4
CATNSFNEKLFF
TGTGCCACCAACAGCTTTAATGAAAAACTGTTTTTT
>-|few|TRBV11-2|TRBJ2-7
CASSLTDEQYF
TGTGCCAGCAGCTTAACAGACGAGCAGTACTTC
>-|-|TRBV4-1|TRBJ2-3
CASSLELGTDTQYF
TGCGCCAGCAGCCTGGAGCTTGGCACAGATACGCAGTATTTT
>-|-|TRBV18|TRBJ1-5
CASSPAEDQPQHF
TGTGCCAGCTCACCGGCCGAGGATCAGCCCCAGCATTTT
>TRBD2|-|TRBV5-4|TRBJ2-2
CASSLGGTSAGELFF
TGTGCCAGCAGCTTGGGTGGGACTAGCGCCGGGGAGCTGTTTTTT
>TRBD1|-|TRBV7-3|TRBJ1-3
CASSLQGGSDTIYF
TGTGCCAGCAGCTTACAGGGGGGTAGCGACACCATATATTTT
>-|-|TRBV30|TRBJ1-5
CAWSMDSQPQHF
TGTGCCTGGAGTATGGATTCCCAGCCCCAGCATTTT
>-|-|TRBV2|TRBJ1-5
CASRAGQIGTGNQPQHF
TGTGCCAGCAGGGCGGGACAAATCGGAACAGGCAATCAGCCCCAGCATTTT
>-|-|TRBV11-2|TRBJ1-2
CASSLAGGLWYGYTF
TGTGCCAGCAGCTTAGCGGGGGGCCTGTGGTATGGCTACACCTTC
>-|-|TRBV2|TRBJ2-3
CASNKENTQYF
TGTGCCAGCAATAAGGAAAATACGCAGTATTTT
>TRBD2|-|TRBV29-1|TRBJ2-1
CSVDGTSGRAAYNEQFF
TGCAGCGTTGACGGGACTAGCGGGAGGGCAGCTTACAATGAGCAGTTCTTC
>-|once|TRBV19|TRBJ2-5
CASSRQVQETQYF
TGTGCCAGTAGTAGACAGGTCCAAGAGACCCAGTACTTC
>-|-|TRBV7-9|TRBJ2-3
CATERGTDTQYF
TGTGCCACCGAAAGGGGCACAGATACGCAGTATTTT
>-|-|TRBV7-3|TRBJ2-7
CASSLTKYEQYF
TGTGCCAGCAGCTTAACGAAGTACGAGCAGTACTTC
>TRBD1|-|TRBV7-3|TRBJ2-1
CASSPGQGANNEQFF
TGTGCCAGCAGCCCGGGACAGGGAGCCAACAATGAGCAGTTCTTC
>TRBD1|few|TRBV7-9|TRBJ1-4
CASSLDRGNEKLFF
TGTGCCAGCAGCCTAGACAGGGGGAATGAAAAACTGTTTTTT
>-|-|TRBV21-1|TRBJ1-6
CAVWQGRNSPLHF
TGTGCCGTGTGGCAGGGACGTAATTCACCCCTCCACTTT
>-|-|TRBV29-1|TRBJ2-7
CSVEGWREQYEQYF
TGCAGCGTTGAAGGGTGGAGGGAACAATACGAGCAGTACTTC
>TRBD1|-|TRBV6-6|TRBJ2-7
CASSLPGTGLYEQYF
TGTGCCAGCAGTTTACCGGGGACAGGGCTCTACGAGCAGTACTTC
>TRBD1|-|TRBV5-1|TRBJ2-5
CASSPSGQGETQYF
TGCGCCAGCAGCCCCTCTGGACAGGGGGAGACCCAGTACTTC
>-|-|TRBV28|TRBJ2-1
CASKLRGGSKGSYNEQFF
TGTGCCAGCAAGCTTCGTGGGGGGAGCAAGGGTTCCTACAATGAGCAGTTCTTC
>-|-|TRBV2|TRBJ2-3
CASSEERGSTDTQYF
TGTGCCAGCAGTGAAGAGCGCGGGAGCACAGATACGCAGTATTTT